This T cell receptor (beta chain) was identified in a study of identical twins. A universal primer site arose from template switching, and cDNA bore unique molecular identifiers. Each CDR3 protein is one row after TCRdb ran MiXCR on the 5' RACE reads. The sample carries about 690,000 distinct CDR3 sequences, 20% to 25% recorded once. This CDR3 region has 13 residues. V dropped 7 bases and J dropped 0 bases, with 7 bases sitting between them. Germline V gene sequence: CDR1 ENHRY, CDR2 SYGVKD. Another study also made use of these data, one on T cells expressing NK-cell markers. That work contributes: The study drew TCR beta repertoires from sorted CD3+CD56+NKG2C+, CD3+CD56+NKG2C- and CD3+CD56-NKG2C+ T cells.

The sequencing input was PBMCs. This chain connects TRBV10-3 to TRBJ1-3, with no clear D. The TCR originated in a woman between 18 and 29 years old in good health. CDR3 nucleotide sequence: TGTGCCATCAACGGAGACTCTGGAAACACCATATATTTT. Amino acid sequence: CAINGDSGNTIYF.